This TCR beta chain was recovered during a study of technical replicates of blood from several donors. Profiling relied on immunoSEQ multiplex PCR, and the TCRdb table lists in-frame clones only, not all of them. Altogether fewer than 85,000 clones are present, around 94% being singletons, with the ten largest covering 0.2% to 0.3%. Germline loops: CDR1 SGHRS, CDR2 YFSETQ. CDR3 length: 15 amino acids. Trimming pared 6 bases from V and 1 base from J, leaving 16 bases between. This chain connects TRBV5-1 to TRBJ2-5; D might be TRBD1 (6 bases). The clonotype was recovered from a human donor in good health. Sequencing input: T cells isolated from PBMCs. The CDR3: CASTSLTGSQETQYF. CDR3 DNA sequence: TGCGCCAGCACTTCACTGACAGGATCCCAAGAGACCCAGTACTTC.